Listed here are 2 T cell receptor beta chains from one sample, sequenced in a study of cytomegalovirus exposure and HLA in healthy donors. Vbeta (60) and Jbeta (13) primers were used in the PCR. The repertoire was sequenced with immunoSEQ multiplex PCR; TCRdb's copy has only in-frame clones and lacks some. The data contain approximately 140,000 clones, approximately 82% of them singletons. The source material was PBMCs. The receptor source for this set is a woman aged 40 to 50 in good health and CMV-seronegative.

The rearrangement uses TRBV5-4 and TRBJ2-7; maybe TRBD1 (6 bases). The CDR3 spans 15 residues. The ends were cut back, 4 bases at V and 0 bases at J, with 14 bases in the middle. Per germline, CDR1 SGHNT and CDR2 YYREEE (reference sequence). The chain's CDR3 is CASSRFGQNSYEQYF. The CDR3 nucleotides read TGTGCCAGCAGCCGATTTGGACAGAACTCCTACGAGCAGTACTTC. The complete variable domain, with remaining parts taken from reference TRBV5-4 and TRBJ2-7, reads ETGVTQSPTHLIKTRGQQVTLRCSSQSGHNTVSWYQQALGQGPQFIFQYYREEENGRGNFPPRFSGLQFPNYSSELNVNALELDDSALYLCASSRFGQNSYEQYFGPGTRLTVT.

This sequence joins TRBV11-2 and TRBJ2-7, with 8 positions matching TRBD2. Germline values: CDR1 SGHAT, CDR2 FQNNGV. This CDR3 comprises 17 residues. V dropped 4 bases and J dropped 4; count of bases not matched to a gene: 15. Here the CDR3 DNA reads TGTGCCAGCAGCTGGCGGGTGTTAGGGACTAGTAATTACGAGCAGTACTTC. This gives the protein CASSWRVLGTSNYEQYF.